This entry describes one T cell receptor beta chain. CDR1 DFQATT and CDR2 SNEGSKA come from the germline V gene (reference sequence). The CDR3 runs 13 residues. Trimming shortened V by 3 bases and J by 6 bases, and 13 bases separated the two germline ends. Authors' processing steps: Quantification of nucleated cells was approximated via reference gene primer amplification. Clones were read by immunoSEQ multiplex PCR, and TCRdb kept only the in-frame ones, dropping some. For V, J and clone size, that table is used; D and trimming come from the DNA. The sample has about 63,000 clones, 70% to 90% seen once. The data derive from a study of blood T cell repertoires in COVID-19. About the research overall: Sites in the United States, Italy and Spain provided acute and convalescent COVID-19 samples.

Sequenced sample: PBMCs or T cells enriched from blood (not recorded which). The clonotype comes from a woman aged 40 to 50 with acute COVID-19. This chain links TRBV20-1 with TRBJ2-3; no definite D call. The CDR3 here is CSASIVVEDTQYF. CDR3 nucleotides: TGCAGTGCTAGTATTGTCGTCGAGGATACGCAGTATTTT.